This TCR beta chain was sequenced for a study of T cell responses to AZD1222 COVID-19 vaccine. Sequencing used immunoSEQ multiplex PCR; TCRdb keeps in-frame clones, though not all of them. Among some 130,000 clones listed, around 93% were seen once. The germline V gene has CDR1 WNHNN and CDR2 SYGVQD (reference sequence). The CDR3 extends over 11 amino acids. Trimming left V 10 bases short and J 0 bases short, with 3 bases between. As to this clone: Its antigen is not known.

Findings and limits, study-wide: Unmutated regions of variants are reportedly targeted by nearly half of spike-specific TCRs.

The chain links TRBV10-1 to TRBJ2-2; D gene uncertain. The input for sequencing was peripheral blood, taken 28 days after the second AZD1222 dose. The sequence derives from an adult who received the AZD1222 COVID-19 vaccine. The CDR3 sequence: CANANTGELFF. The CDR3 nucleotides read TGCGCCAACGCGAACACCGGGGAGCTGTTTTTT.